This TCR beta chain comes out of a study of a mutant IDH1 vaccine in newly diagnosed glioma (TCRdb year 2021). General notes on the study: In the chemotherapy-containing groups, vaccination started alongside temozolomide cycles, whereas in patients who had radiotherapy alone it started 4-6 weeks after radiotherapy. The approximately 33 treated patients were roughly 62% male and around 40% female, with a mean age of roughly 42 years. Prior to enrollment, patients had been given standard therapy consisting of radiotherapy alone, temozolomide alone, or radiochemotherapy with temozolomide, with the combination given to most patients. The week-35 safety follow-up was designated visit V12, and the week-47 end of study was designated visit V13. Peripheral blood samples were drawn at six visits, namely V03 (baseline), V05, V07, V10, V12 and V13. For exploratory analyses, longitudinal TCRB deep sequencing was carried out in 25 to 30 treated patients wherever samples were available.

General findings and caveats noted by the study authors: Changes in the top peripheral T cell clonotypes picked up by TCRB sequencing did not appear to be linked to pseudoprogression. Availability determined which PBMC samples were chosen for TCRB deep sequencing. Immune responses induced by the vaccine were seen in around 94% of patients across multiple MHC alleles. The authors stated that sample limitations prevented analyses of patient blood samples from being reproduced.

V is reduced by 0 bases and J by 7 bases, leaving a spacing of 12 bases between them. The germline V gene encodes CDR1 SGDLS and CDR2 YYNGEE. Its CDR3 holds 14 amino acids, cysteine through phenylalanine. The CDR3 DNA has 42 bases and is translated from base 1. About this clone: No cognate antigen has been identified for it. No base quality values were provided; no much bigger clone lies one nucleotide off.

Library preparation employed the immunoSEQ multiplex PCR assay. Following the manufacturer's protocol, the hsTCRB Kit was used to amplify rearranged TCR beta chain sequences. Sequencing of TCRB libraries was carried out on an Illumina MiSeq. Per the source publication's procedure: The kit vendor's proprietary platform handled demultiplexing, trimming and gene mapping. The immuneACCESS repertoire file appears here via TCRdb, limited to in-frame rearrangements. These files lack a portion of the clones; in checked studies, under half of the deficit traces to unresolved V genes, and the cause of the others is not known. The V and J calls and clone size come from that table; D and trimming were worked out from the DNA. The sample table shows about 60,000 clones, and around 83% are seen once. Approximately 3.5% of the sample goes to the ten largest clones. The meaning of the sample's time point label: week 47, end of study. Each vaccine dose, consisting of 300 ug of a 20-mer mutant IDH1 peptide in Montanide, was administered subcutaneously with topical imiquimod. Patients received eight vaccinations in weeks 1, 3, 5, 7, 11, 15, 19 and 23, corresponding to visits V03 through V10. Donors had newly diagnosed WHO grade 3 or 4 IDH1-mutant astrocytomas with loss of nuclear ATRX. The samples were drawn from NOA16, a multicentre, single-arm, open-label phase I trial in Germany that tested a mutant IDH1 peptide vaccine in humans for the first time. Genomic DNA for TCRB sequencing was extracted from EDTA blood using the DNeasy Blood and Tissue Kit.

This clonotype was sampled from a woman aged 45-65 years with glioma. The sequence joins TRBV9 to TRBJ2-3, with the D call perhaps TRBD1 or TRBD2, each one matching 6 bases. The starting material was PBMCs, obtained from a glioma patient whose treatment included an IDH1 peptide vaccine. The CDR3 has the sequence CASSVGSGAHTQYF. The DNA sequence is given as TGTGCCAGCAGCGTAGGGTCGGGGGCTCATACGCAGTATTTT.